The entry below describes one T cell receptor beta chain. What it binds is unknown. Analysis merged second doses at about 4 or about 12 weeks. The data stem from a study of T cell responses to AZD1222 COVID-19 vaccine. General study points: None of the repertoires were sampled until the peak T cell response had passed.

The data were produced by immunoSEQ multiplex PCR, yet TCRdb's version contains in-frame clones alone and is incomplete. The sample contains 190,000 or so clones, 88% of which appear only once. Germline loops: CDR1 SGHNT, CDR2 YENEEA. With 0 bases removed from V and 2 bases from J, the gap between germline ends came to 11 bases. This CDR3 comprises 16 residues. This rearrangement joins TRBV11-3 to TRBJ2-1, with D perhaps TRBD2 (6 bases). The receptor was isolated from an adult who received the AZD1222 COVID-19 vaccine. Sequencing was performed on peripheral blood, taken 28 days after the second AZD1222 dose. The CDR3 loop is CASSLDGGRTYNEQFF. For the CDR3, the DNA is TGTGCCAGCAGCTTAGATGGTGGGAGGACCTACAATGAGCAGTTCTTC.